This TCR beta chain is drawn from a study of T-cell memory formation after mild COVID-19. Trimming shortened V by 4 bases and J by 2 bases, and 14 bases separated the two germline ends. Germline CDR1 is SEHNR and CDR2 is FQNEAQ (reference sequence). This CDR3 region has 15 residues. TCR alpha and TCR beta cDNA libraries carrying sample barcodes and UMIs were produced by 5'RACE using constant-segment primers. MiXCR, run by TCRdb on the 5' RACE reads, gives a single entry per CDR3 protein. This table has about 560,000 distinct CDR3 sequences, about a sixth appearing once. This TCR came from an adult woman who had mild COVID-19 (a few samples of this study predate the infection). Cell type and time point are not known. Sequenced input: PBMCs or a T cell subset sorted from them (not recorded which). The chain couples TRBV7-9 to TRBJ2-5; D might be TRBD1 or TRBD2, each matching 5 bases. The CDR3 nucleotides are TGTGCCAGCAGCTCGGAACTCAGGGAGCAAGAGACCCAGTACTTC. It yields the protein CASSSELREQETQYF.